This passage covers 20 T cell receptor beta chains from one sample sequenced in a study of circulating CD8 cells and anti-PD-1 response in melanoma (dated by TCRdb to 2019 to 2021). Sequencing relied on a NextSeq 500. The QIAseq Immune Repertoire RNA Library Kit, Human TCR Panel was used to prepare TCR libraries from approximately 16 ng of total RNA. Using fastp at Q25 and MiXCR, TCRdb reprocessed the public reads and kept productive beta chains. Rows matching on CDR3 protein sequence are summarized as one entry with the most common DNA and genes. The sample table lists 450 to 650 distinct CDR3 sequences, 5% to 7% of them with a count of one. The ten top clones hold 30% to 40% of the sample. A BD FACSAria II cell sorter was used to sort four subsets, defined by PD-1 and/or TIGIT, from live CD3+CD8+TCRalphabeta+ cells. This specimen was CD8+ T cells from PBMCs, taken at baseline or after one month of anti-PD-1 therapy (not recorded which). The receptors were gathered from a human donor with melanoma.

This clonotype is labeled large. V usage is TRBV7-2 and J usage is TRBJ1-6; TRBD1 aligns across 10 bases. This CDR3 is 15 amino acids long. CDR1 is SGHTA, CDR2 FQGNSA, per germline. The trim removed 1 base at V and 10 bases at J, leaving 4 bases unmatched. CDR3 in DNA: TGTGCCAGCAGCTTAGTCGGGACAGGGGACTCACCCCTCCACTTT. This translates into CASSLVGTGDSPLHF.

Judged by abundance, this clonotype is medium-sized. The chain is built from TRBV7-2 and TRBJ2-1; 7 nucleotides agree with TRBD2. Trimming took 5 bases from V and 2 from J; bases not matched to a gene: 6. Germline CDR1 and CDR2: SGHTA and FQGNSA. This CDR3 has 15 amino acids. The CDR3 here is CASSAGAGAYNEQFF. The CDR3 DNA reads TGTGCCAGCAGCGCCGGCGCGGGGGCCTACAATGAGCAGTTCTTC.

This clonotype is classed as medium-sized. The chain couples TRBV7-6 to TRBJ1-1, with D hard to call. CDR3 size: 14 residues. V lost 5 bases to trimming and J lost 1 base, with 11 bases between them. Germline-derived CDR1 and CDR2 are SGHVS and FNYEAQ. CDR3 DNA sequence: TGTGCCAGCAGCCCCAAGACCGGGAACACTGAAGCTTTCTTT. This sequence encodes CASSPKTGNTEAFF.

This clonotype is termed large (0.1 to 1%). At one end the junction does not follow the germline gene, possibly because of a read error. The chain joins TRBV19 to TRBJ1-1, with TRBD1 as a possible D gene (5 bases). Germline lookup yields CDR1 LNHDA and CDR2 SQIVND (reference sequence). The CDR3 extends over 13 amino acids. CDR3 region: CASSISGGTEVFF. The CDR3, as DNA: TGTGCCAGTAGTATCTCTGGCGGGACTGAAGTTTTCTTT.

This clonotype counts as medium-sized (0.01 to 0.1%). This chain connects TRBV4-2 to TRBJ2-2, with TRBD2 matching over 10 bases. V shed 0 bases, J shed 7 bases, and the junction held 11 bases outside the gene matches. This CDR3 comprises 18 residues. Germline lookup yields CDR1 LGHNA and CDR2 YNFKEQ. CDR3 sequence: CASSQERLAGGLNGELFF. CDR3 DNA: TGTGCCAGCAGCCAAGAGCGATTAGCGGGAGGACTGAACGGGGAGCTGTTTTTT.

By frequency in the sample, this clonotype is large. V is TRBV24-1 and J is TRBJ2-1; 7 bases are shared with TRBD2. Germline loops: CDR1 KGHDR, CDR2 SFDVKD. J lost 12 bases, V lost 1 base, and 11 bases had no gene match. This CDR3 is built from 15 residues. CDR3 residues: CATSDFGAGVGGQFF. CDR3 bases: TGTGCCACCAGTGATTTTGGGGCGGGAGTCGGGGGGCAGTTCTTC.

By share, this clonotype counts as large. The chain carries TRBV27 and TRBJ2-5; D possibly corresponds to TRBD1 (6 bases). The CDR3 has 15 amino acids. V was shortened by 3 bases and J by 1 base, with 12 bases between the two germline ends. From germline, CDR1 is MNHEY and CDR2 SMNVEV (reference sequence). The CDR3 DNA reads as TGTGCCAGCAGTTTGGGACAAATGTCCCAAGAGACCCAGTACTTC. The encoded protein is CASSLGQMSQETQYF.

Of note for this clonotype: A junction boundary mismatches the germline segment, possibly from a read error. V usage is TRBV4-1 and J usage is TRBJ1-2, with a tentative D call TRBD1 (5 bases). In germline, CDR1 is MGHRA, CDR2 YSYEKL. This CDR3 region has 15 residues. Here the CDR3 DNA reads TGCGCCAGCAGCCGCCCCGACAGAACTAACTACGGCTACACCTTC. It codes for CASSRPDRTNYGYTF.

This clonotype is medium-sized (0.01 to 0.1%) by share. J is TRBJ2-7 and V is TRBV20-1; 8 bases are a match to TRBD1. The ends lost 6 bases at V and 5 bases at J; junction bases unmatched: 15. From germline, CDR1 is DFQATT and CDR2 SNEGSKA (reference sequence). CDR3 length: 15 amino acids. The CDR3 sequence is CSAIDRGPGSNEQYF. DNA for the CDR3: TGCAGTGCCATAGACAGGGGCCCTGGTTCGAACGAGCAGTACTTC.

By share of the sample, this clonotype is medium-sized. A much bigger clone sits one base away, suggesting this may be a read error. This chain connects TRBV20-1 to TRBJ2-1; no reliable D call. This CDR3 is 15 amino acids long. From germline, CDR1 is DFQATT and CDR2 SNEGSKA (reference sequence). The V end was cut by 3 bases, the J end by 8 bases, with 20 bases between. CDR3 in amino acids: CSASRSFTPGDEQFF. CDR3 DNA sequence: TGCAGTGCTAGCAGGTCCTTTACTCCTGGCGATGAGCAGTTCTTC.

By share, this clonotype counts as medium-sized. V usage is TRBV25-1 and J usage is TRBJ1-1; D uncertain. Trimming removed 1 base at V and 9 bases at J, with 6 bases between. The germline gives CDR1 MGHDK, CDR2 SYGVNS. The CDR3 is 11 residues long. CDR3 loop: CASSEFTKAFF. The CDR3 DNA reads as TGTGCCAGCAGTGAATTTACTAAAGCTTTCTTT. The full variable domain, its missing parts supplied by reference TRBV25-1 and TRBJ1-1, is EADIYQTPRYLVIGTGKKITLECSQTMGHDKMYWYQQDPGMELHLIHYSYGVNSTEKGDLSSESTVSRIRTEHFPLTLESARPSHTSQYLCASSEFTKAFFGQGTRLTVV.

This clonotype has more than one count but fewer than ten. This could be a read error, since a much larger clone is one nucleotide away. J is TRBJ1-1 and V is TRBV5-4; no reliable D call. The CDR3 totals 15 residues. Germline CDR1 is SGHNT and CDR2 is YYREEE (reference sequence). CDR3 nucleotides: TGTGCCAGCAGCCCCTCCCAACAGCAGCTCACTAAAGCTTTCTTT. Residues: CASSPSQQQLTKAFF. The full variable domain, its missing parts supplied by reference TRBV5-4 and TRBJ1-1, is ETGVTQSPTHLIKTRGQQVTLRCSSQSGHNTVSWYQQALGQGPQFIFQYYREEENGRGNFPPRFSGLQFPNYSSELNVNALELDDSALYLCASSPSQQQLTKAFFGQGTRLTVV.

By sample share, this clonotype is large. The chain has TRBV2 and TRBJ2-7; D is unresolved. CDR3 length: 13 residues. V was cut by 2 bases and J by 2 bases, with 7 bases left in between. Looked up from germline, CDR1 is SNHLY and CDR2 is FYNNEI. The CDR3 region has the DNA TGTGCCAGCAGTGAAACTGTAGCCTACGAGCAGTACTTC. Translated, it gives CASSETVAYEQYF.

This clonotype is labeled as large (0.1 to 1%). The chain combines TRBV20-1 with TRBJ2-7; TRBD2 is a possible D gene (6 bases). V was cut by 3 bases and J by 4 bases, with 19 bases left in between. Germline lookup yields CDR1 DFQATT and CDR2 SNEGSKA (reference sequence). The CDR3 length is 15 residues. CDR3 DNA sequence: TGCAGTGCTAGCCCCCGGGACTGGGGTGGGTACGAGCAGTACTTC. This codes for CSASPRDWGGYEQYF.

This clonotype is deemed large (0.1 to 1%). The CDR3 region is CASLGTRGYNEQFF. In nucleotides, the CDR3 is TGTGCCAGCCTCGGGACTAGGGGCTACAATGAGCAGTTCTTC. The rearrangement links TRBV19 to TRBJ2-1, with TRBD2 identical over 8 bases. This CDR3 spans 14 amino acids. The germline V gene has CDR1 LNHDA and CDR2 SQIVND (reference sequence). V lost 9 bases and J lost 3; bases outside the gene matches: 7.

This clonotype appeared a few times. This likely came from a read error, as a far larger clone is one base away. The chain couples TRBV18 to TRBJ2-7; tentative D call: TRBD1 (6 bases). The J call could be wrong; TRBJ2-1 is a better fit for the DNA end. CDR1 KGHSH and CDR2 LQKENI come from the germline V gene. The CDR3 length is 14 residues. Written as DNA, the CDR3 is TGTGCCAGCACACCAACAGGGTACTACAATGAGCAGTTCTTC. Translated, it gives CASTPTGYYNEQFF.

In this sample, this clonotype is medium-sized. This sequence joins TRBV16 and TRBJ1-3; maybe TRBD1 (5 bases). Germline-derived CDR1 and CDR2 are KGHSY and FQNENV. V shed 4 bases and J shed 0 bases, with 13 bases lying between them. The CDR3 sequence is 16 residues long. CDR3 protein: CASSPTEVTSGNTIYF. DNA for the CDR3: TGTGCCAGCAGCCCGACAGAGGTCACCTCTGGAAACACCATATATTTT.

By share, this clonotype counts as medium-sized. J is TRBJ2-7 and V is TRBV10-3, with a tentative D call TRBD2 (6 bases). CDR1 ENHRY and CDR2 SYGVKD come from the germline V gene. Trimming left V 4 bases short and J 6 bases short, with 10 bases between. The CDR3 spans 12 residues. This CDR3 is CAISAGTAEQYF. CDR3 DNA: TGTGCCATCAGTGCCGGGACTGCCGAGCAGTACTTC.

In this sample, this clonotype is large. This rearrangement joins TRBV10-2 to TRBJ1-2, with 7 bases aligning to TRBD1. The CDR3 is 15 amino acids. V trimming: 8 bases; J trimming: 8 bases; junction bases outside the gene matches: 17. The germline V gene encodes CDR1 WSHSY and CDR2 SAAADI. The CDR3 DNA sequence: TGCGCCAGCCGATCAGGGGGGGACCTCGATTCAGGCTACACCTTC. It translates to CASRSGGDLDSGYTF.

This clonotype is termed large. The chain uses TRBV12-3 or TRBV12-4 and TRBJ2-1; a weak D match, TRBD2 (6 bases). The CDR3 consists of 14 residues. With 6 bases removed from V and 0 bases from J, the gap between germline ends came to 9 bases. CDR3 protein: CASSPGLSYNEQFF. CDR3 in DNA: TGTGCCAGCAGCCCGGGACTCTCCTACAATGAGCAGTTCTTC.